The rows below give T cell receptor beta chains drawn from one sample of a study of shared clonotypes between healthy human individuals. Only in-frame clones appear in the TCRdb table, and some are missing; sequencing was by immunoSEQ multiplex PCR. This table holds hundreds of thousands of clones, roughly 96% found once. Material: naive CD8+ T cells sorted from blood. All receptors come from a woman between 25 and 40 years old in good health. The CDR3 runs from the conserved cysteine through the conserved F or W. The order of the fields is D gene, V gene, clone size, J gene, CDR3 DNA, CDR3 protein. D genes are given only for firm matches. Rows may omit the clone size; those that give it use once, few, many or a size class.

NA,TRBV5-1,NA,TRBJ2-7,TGCGCCAGCAGCTTGGCCGTGGCTGAGAGCTCCTACGAGCAGTACTTC,CASSLAVAESSYEQYF
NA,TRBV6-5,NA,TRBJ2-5,TGTGCCAGCAGTCCCGAGGACGGCTTGGGGACCCAGTACTTC,CASSPEDGLGTQYF
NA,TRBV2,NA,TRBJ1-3,TGTGCCAGCAGTGATAAGACCCGTGGAAACACCATATATTTT,CASSDKTRGNTIYF
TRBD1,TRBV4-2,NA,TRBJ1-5,TGTGCCAGCAGCCCGGACAGGGACGGGGGCAATCAGCCCCAGCATTTT,CASSPDRDGGNQPQHF
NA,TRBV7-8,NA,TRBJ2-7,TGTGCCAGCAGCTTAGTCGGGGCCCCCTACGAGCAGTACTTC,CASSLVGAPYEQYF
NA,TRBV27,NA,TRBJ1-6,TGTGCCAGCAGTCACAACGGGGTTTCACCCCTCCACTTT,CASSHNGVSPLHF
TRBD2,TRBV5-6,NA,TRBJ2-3,TGTGCCAGCAGTCCAAAACTAGCGGGAGGTACAGATACGCAGTATTTT,CASSPKLAGGTDTQYF
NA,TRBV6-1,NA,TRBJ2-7,TGTGCCAGCAGTGAAGCCAGGCACACCGCCTACGAGCAGTACTTC,CASSEARHTAYEQYF
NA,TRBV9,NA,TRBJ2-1,TGTGCCAGCAGCGTAGAACGGAGTAACTTCAATGAGCAGTTCTTC,CASSVERSNFNEQFF
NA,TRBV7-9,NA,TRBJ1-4,TGTGCCAGCAGCTTTCTGGCAGGGGATGTCCTAACTAATGAAAAACTGTTTTTT,CASSFLAGDVLTNEKLFF
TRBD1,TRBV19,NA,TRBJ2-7,TGTGCCAGTAGTATACAAACAGGGGTGGACGAGCAGTACTTC,CASSIQTGVDEQYF
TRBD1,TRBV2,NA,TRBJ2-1,TGTGCCAGCAGCGGGACAGGGGGTGAGCAGTTCTTC,CASSGTGGEQFF
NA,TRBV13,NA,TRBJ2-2,TGTGCCAGCAGCTTGCTTGAGACCGGGGAGCTGTTTTTT,CASSLLETGELFF
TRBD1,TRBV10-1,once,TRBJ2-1,TGCGCCAGCAGTCGGGACAGGGGCTACTACAATGAGCAGTTCTTC,CASSRDRGYYNEQFF
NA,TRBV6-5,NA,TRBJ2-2,TGTGCCAGCAGGCCGGGGTTTGCGGCCACCGGGGAGCTGTTTTTT,CASRPGFAATGELFF
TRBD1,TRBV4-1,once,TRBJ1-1,TGCGCCAGCAGCCAGGGGACAGGGCGTTTGAACACTGAAGCTTTCTTT,CASSQGTGRLNTEAFF
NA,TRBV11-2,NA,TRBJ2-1,TGTGCCAGCAGCTTAAACCCGGAGCAGTTCTTC,CASSLNPEQFF